Listed here are 31 T cell receptor beta chains from one sample, sequenced in a study of regulatory T cells in long-lasting Graves disease. Time point given: persistent/refractory GD, antithyroid drugs over 5 years with positive TRAb. Scientists built the TCR library using RNA that was extracted from PBMCs. CDR3 regions were amplified by Arm-PCR using iRepertoire HTBI primers to build TCR beta libraries. TCRdb reprocessed the multiplex PCR reads via MiXCR and lists one record per CDR3 protein. The sample holds fewer than 400,000 distinct CDR3 sequences, 20% seen once. This sample comprised peripheral blood mononuclear cells (PBMCs), obtained when the disease was refractory, from a patient treated with antithyroid drugs. The receptors derive from a female donor with Graves disease.

The chain uses TRBV6-1 and TRBJ2-5; 11 bases match TRBD1. The germline CDR1 and CDR2 sequences are MNHNS and SASEGT. Losses at the gene ends were 8 bases for V and 4 bases for J; bases not matched to a gene: 3. CDR3 length: 13 residues. In DNA, the CDR3 is TGTGCCAGCCGAGGGACAGGGGGAGAGACCCAGTACTTC. Protein product: CASRGTGGETQYF.

There are many counts of this clonotype. The chain has TRBV6-2 or TRBV6-3 and TRBJ2-1, with D possibly being TRBD1 (6 bases). The V gene lost 7 bases and the J gene lost 4 bases, with 14 bases spanning the gap. CDR3 length equals 14 residues. Looked up from germline, CDR1 is MNHEY and CDR2 is SVGEGT. CDR3 nucleotide sequence: TGTGCCAGCACGGTCAGGGGCGCGTACAATGAGCAGTTCTTC. Translation gives CASTVRGAYNEQFF.

This clonotype has just a few counts. This chain connects TRBV11-3 to TRBJ2-6; no reliable D call. The CDR3 consists of 13 residues. V lost 5 bases and J lost 7, with 9 bases in between. The germline V gene encodes CDR1 SGHNT and CDR2 YENEEA. DNA for the CDR3: TGTGCCAGCAGCAAAATGGAAGCCAACGTCCTGACTTTC. Protein product: CASSKMEANVLTF.

This clonotype was counted a few times. V is TRBV5-6 and J is TRBJ1-2; TRBD1 matches at 9 bases. Unmatched junction bases numbered 11, after V lost 6 bases and J lost 8 bases. Germline CDR1 and CDR2: SGHDT and YYEEEE. The CDR3 is 14 residues long. The chain's CDR3 is CASTRGQGWKGYTF. The CDR3 DNA reads as TGTGCCAGCACCCGAGGACAGGGGTGGAAAGGCTACACCTTC.

The count of this clonotype is one. A much larger clone differs by one base, so this may be a read error. The chain combines TRBV28 with TRBJ2-7; D remains ambiguous. Germline V CDR1 and CDR2: MDHEN, SYDVKM. The CDR3 consists of 12 residues. Trimming shortened V by 6 bases and J by 3 bases, and 9 bases separated the two germline ends. This CDR3 is CASRRLLYEQYF. In DNA form, the CDR3 reads TGTGCCAGCAGGCGATTGCTCTACGAGCAGTACTTC.

The CDR3 coding sequence is TGTGCCATCAGCCGGGACACCTCCTACGAGCAGTACTTC. Translation: CAISRDTSYEQYF. The gene calls are TRBV10-3 and TRBJ2-7; tentatively, D is TRBD1 (6 bases). CDR3 length: 13 amino acids. CDR1 is ENHRY and CDR2 is SYGVKD in the germline V gene. Between the trimmed V and J ends, which lost 6 bases and 0 bases, there was a span of 9 bases.

This clonotype was recorded many times. The genes are TRBV3-1 and TRBJ1-1; D unresolved. This CDR3 is built from 13 residues. Germline loops: CDR1 LGHDT, CDR2 YNNKEL (reference sequence). Trimming pared 1 base from V and 4 bases from J, leaving 7 bases between. CDR3 DNA: TGTGCCAGCAGCCAAGGTTCGGGCACTGAAGCTTTCTTT. Protein product: CASSQGSGTEAFF.

J is TRBJ2-7 and V is TRBV5-1, with 7 bases lining up with TRBD2. This CDR3 is built from 14 residues. Trimming cost V 8 bases and J 0 bases; bases outside gene matches: 8. Germline V lookup: CDR1 SGHRS, CDR2 YFSETQ. The chain's CDR3 is CASILTSVSYEQYF. The CDR3 coding sequence is TGCGCCAGTATACTAACTAGCGTCTCCTACGAGCAGTACTTC.

Many counts were recorded for this clonotype. V and J are TRBV30 and TRBJ2-7, with a weak D call TRBD2 (5 bases). V dropped 0 bases and J dropped 0 bases, with 9 bases sitting between them. CDR3 length: 14 residues. Looked up from germline, CDR1 is GTSNPN and CDR2 is SVGIG (reference sequence). Here the CDR3 reads CAWSVRGISYEQYF. In DNA form, the CDR3 reads TGTGCCTGGAGTGTCAGAGGGATCTCCTACGAGCAGTACTTC.

This clonotype was counted a few times. The chain combines TRBV3-1 with TRBJ2-7; D gene uncertain. CDR3 length equals 15 residues. Germline-derived CDR1 and CDR2 are LGHDT and YNNKEL (reference sequence). V shed 1 base and J shed 0 bases, with 10 bases lying between them. CDR3 sequence reads: CASSQARVNSYEQYF. The CDR3 DNA reads as TGTGCCAGCAGCCAAGCCCGGGTCAACTCCTACGAGCAGTACTTC.

This clonotype was counted ten times or more. The V gene is TRBV2, the J gene TRBJ1-5, with no clear D. Per the germline V gene, CDR1 is SNHLY and CDR2 is FYNNEI. Trimming removed 7 bases from V and 1 base from J, with 11 bases in between. The CDR3 totals 14 residues. The CDR3 coding sequence is TGTGCCAGCAAGCAGACCGGCAGCAATCAGCCCCAGCATTTT. It specifies CASKQTGSNQPQHF.

This sequence joins TRBV3-1 and TRBJ1-5; D gene unclear. The V and J ends lost 2 bases and 1 base respectively, with 12 bases between them. Germline CDR1 is LGHDT and CDR2 is YNNKEL (reference sequence). The CDR3 covers 16 residues. Written as DNA, the CDR3 is TGTGCCAGCAGCCAAACCGGAGGCAGAAGCAATCAGCCCCAGCATTTT. It is translated as CASSQTGGRSNQPQHF.

The genes are TRBV7-2 and TRBJ1-2; 7 nucleotides match TRBD1. Germline V gene sequence: CDR1 SGHTA, CDR2 FQGNSA. The CDR3 consists of 15 residues. The V gene end was trimmed by 5 bases and the J gene end by 4 bases; junction bases not matched to a gene: 10. CDR3 protein: CASSPPGQPSYGYTF. The CDR3 DNA sequence: TGTGCCAGCAGCCCTCCGGGACAGCCATCCTATGGCTACACCTTC.

As regards this clonotype: This may be a read error: a much more frequent sequence differs by one nucleotide. The chain combines TRBV29-1 with TRBJ1-2, with D unresolved. Germline-derived CDR1 and CDR2 are SQVTM and ANQGSEA. This CDR3 spans 16 amino acids. The chain's CDR3 is CSVDEVARWANYGCTF. The CDR3 bases are TGCAGCGTTGATGAAGTGGCGAGGTGGGCTAACTATGGCTGCACCTTC.

The CDR3 DNA reads as TGCGCCAGCAGCTTGGCCGCGAGAGGGGAGGGAGATACGCAGTATTTT. It encodes CASSLAARGEGDTQYF. The chain employs TRBV5-1 and TRBJ2-3; 7 bases match TRBD2. V lost 0 bases to trimming and J lost 5 bases; unmatched junction nucleotides: 9. Germline-derived CDR1 and CDR2 are SGHRS and YFSETQ. The CDR3 is 16 residues long.

The V gene is TRBV15, the J gene TRBJ1-1; no firm D call. CDR3 length equals 15 residues. CDR1 and CDR2 from the germline V gene are LNHNV and YYDKDF (reference sequence). V was pared by 5 bases and J by 1 base, with 14 bases between. Here the CDR3 DNA reads TGTGCCACCAGCCCTAGGGCCCGGGCGAACACTGAAGCTTTCTTT. This encodes CATSPRARANTEAFF. Full variable domain (outside the CDR3, taken from reference TRBV15 and TRBJ1-1): DAMVIQNPRYQVTQFGKPVTLSCSQTLNHNVMYWYQQKSSQAPKLLFHYYDKDFNNEADTPDNFQSRRPNTSFCFLDIRSPGLGDTAMYLCATSPRARANTEAFFGQGTRLTVV.

V gene TRBV30 combines with J gene TRBJ2-1, with 7 bases that match TRBD1. Looked up from germline, CDR1 is GTSNPN and CDR2 is SVGIG (reference sequence). The trim removed 5 bases at V and 2 bases at J, leaving 3 bases unmatched. The CDR3 has 13 amino acids. This CDR3 reads CAWGDRAYNEQFF. The CDR3 DNA reads as TGTGCCTGGGGTGACAGGGCCTACAATGAGCAGTTCTTC. Combining the CDR3 with reference TRBV30 and TRBJ2-1 gives the whole variable domain SQTIHQWPATLVQPVGSPLSLECTVEGTSNPNLYWYRQAAGRGLQLLFYSVGIGQISSEVPQNLSASRPQDRQFILSSKKLLLSDSGFYLCAWGDRAYNEQFFGPGTRLTVL.

This clonotype was observed a handful of times. The rearrangement joins TRBV30 to TRBJ1-4; TRBD1 might be the D (5 bases). The CDR3 covers 13 residues. The germline V gene encodes CDR1 GTSNPN and CDR2 SVGIG (reference sequence). The germline V and J ends were trimmed by 2 bases and 8 bases, with 12 bases remaining between them. The CDR3 here is CAWSTGEGEKLFF. The DNA of the CDR3 is TGTGCCTGGAGTACGGGGGAAGGCGAAAAACTGTTTTTT.

In its sample, this clonotype was seen many times. V usage is TRBV27 and J usage is TRBJ1-6, with 8 positions matching TRBD1. After removal of 7 bases from V and 7 bases from J, the junction contained 6 bases not matched to a gene. The germline V gene encodes CDR1 MNHEY and CDR2 SMNVEV (reference sequence). This CDR3 comprises 14 residues. This CDR3 is CASKGQAKNSPLHF. The CDR3 DNA reads TGTGCCAGCAAGGGACAGGCAAAGAATTCACCCCTCCACTTT.

The chain joins TRBV5-6 to TRBJ2-7; 10 bases are a match to TRBD1. The CDR3 is 14 residues long. Trimming removed 3 bases from V and 5 bases from J; junction bases left unmatched: 5. Germline loops: CDR1 SGHDT, CDR2 YYEEEE. The CDR3 DNA follows: TGTGCCAGCAGCTCGGGGACAGGGGCCCACGAGCAGTACTTC. Translating it yields CASSSGTGAHEQYF.

V and J are TRBV5-6 and TRBJ1-1; D gene ambiguous. V lost 0 bases, J lost 4 bases, and 13 bases lay in between. The CDR3 extends over 15 amino acids. Germline V gene data show CDR1 as SGHDT and CDR2 as YYEEEE. CDR3 DNA sequence: TGTGCCAGCAGCTTGGTGTATGGAGTGGGCACTGAAGCTTTCTTT. Translating it yields CASSLVYGVGTEAFF.

The table lists this clonotype with a few counts. In DNA form, the CDR3 reads TGCGCCAGCAGACTATTGGGTTTTGGAGGCATGAACACTGAAGCTTTCTTT. It is translated as CASRLLGFGGMNTEAFF. This chain uses TRBV5-1 with TRBJ1-1; D remains ambiguous. Trimming took 5 bases from V and 0 from J, leaving 20 bases between them. Germline CDR1 reads SGHRS; CDR2 reads YFSETQ. The CDR3 sequence is 17 residues long.

This clonotype was seen repeatedly, ten times or more. The V call is TRBV5-5, the J call TRBJ1-1; the D is unclear. Germline CDR1 reads SGHKS; CDR2 reads YYEKEE (reference sequence). V was pared by 2 bases and J by 7 bases, with 9 bases between. The CDR3 is 12 residues long. In nucleotides, the CDR3 is TGTGCCAGCAGCTTTGTCCCGGGTGAAGCTTTCTTT. The encoded protein is CASSFVPGEAFF.

Ten or more counts support this clonotype. The chain is built from TRBV24-1 and TRBJ1-1; D unresolved. V was trimmed by 8 bases and J by 2 bases, leaving 14 bases between them. Germline lookup yields CDR1 KGHDR and CDR2 SFDVKD. The CDR3 is 14 amino acids. CDR3 sequence (DNA): TGTGCCACCACCACTCGGACGGGCAACACTGAAGCTTTCTTT. It specifies CATTTRTGNTEAFF.

The table lists this clonotype with many counts. The chain recombines TRBV20-1 with TRBJ1-2; maybe TRBD1 (6 bases). This CDR3 spans 13 amino acids. Looked up from germline, CDR1 is DFQATT and CDR2 is SNEGSKA (reference sequence). Trimming shortened V by 4 bases and J by 3 bases, and 12 bases separated the two germline ends. CDR3 nucleotides: TGCAGTGCTAATGACAGGAGGGACTATGGCTACACCTTC. Translating it yields CSANDRRDYGYTF.

As regards this clonotype: Just one base apart from a much larger clone, this may be a read error. The chain carries TRBV7-2 and TRBJ1-5; a possible D gene is TRBD1 (6 bases). The V gene's germline CDR1 is SGHTA and CDR2 FQGNSA. The length of the CDR3 is 16 residues. The CDR3 nucleotides are TGTGTCAGCAGCTTAGGAGGGGGGAATAGCAATCAGCCCCAGCATTTT. It encodes CVSSLGGGNSNQPQHF.

This clonotype was seen just once. This likely traces to a read error, being one base from a far larger clone. The chain couples TRBV7-8 to TRBJ1-2; D may be TRBD1 (5 bases). Germline-derived CDR1 and CDR2 are SGHVS and FQNEAQ. This CDR3 contains 16 residues. CDR3 nucleotides: TGTGCCAGCAGCTTAGCGGGGTCACAGGACCTGGATGGCCACACCTTC. It yields the protein CASSLAGSQDLDGHTF.

For this clonotype: A much larger clone is a single base away; this may be a read error. The chain is built from TRBV6-2 or TRBV6-3 and TRBJ2-7; 13 bases are a match to TRBD2. Germline values: CDR1 MNHEY, CDR2 SVGEGT. This CDR3 is built from 14 residues. Trimming cost V 6 bases and J 3 bases; bases outside gene matches: 2. This chain's CDR3 is CASSRTSGGYEQYF. In nucleotides, the CDR3 is TGTGCCAGCAGCCGGACTAGCGGGGGCTACGAGCAGTACTTC.

The table lists this clonotype with many counts. The V gene is TRBV2, the J gene TRBJ1-5; the D gene is possibly TRBD1 (6 bases). Per the germline V gene, CDR1 is SNHLY and CDR2 is FYNNEI. CDR3 length: 15 residues. The V end was cut by 2 bases, the J end by 7 bases, with 15 bases between. The CDR3 sequence is CASSENREVKQPQHF. The CDR3 nucleotides read TGTGCCAGCAGTGAAAACAGGGAGGTGAAGCAGCCCCAGCATTTT.

In its sample, this clonotype was seen many times. The rearrangement links TRBV3-1 to TRBJ2-3; 7 bases match TRBD2. Trimming cost V 4 bases and J 6 bases; bases outside gene matches: 7. Germline CDR1 LGHDT, CDR2 YNNKEL (reference sequence). This CDR3 has 14 residues. The CDR3 region has the DNA TGTGCCAGCAGCCCAGCGGGACCGGGGGATACGCAGTATTTT. Amino acid sequence: CASSPAGPGDTQYF.

This clonotype was counted at least ten times. The V call is TRBV6-4, the J call TRBJ2-7; D remains unclear. The CDR3 runs 19 residues. Germline CDR1 and CDR2: MRHNA and SNTAGT. Trimming took off 5 bases at V and 2 bases at J, with 28 bases between the two ends. The CDR3, as DNA: TGTGCCAGCAGTAACGGCGCCAGCCTTGGTATGATTAAACCCTACGAGCAGTACTTC. Its protein is CASSNGASLGMIKPYEQYF.